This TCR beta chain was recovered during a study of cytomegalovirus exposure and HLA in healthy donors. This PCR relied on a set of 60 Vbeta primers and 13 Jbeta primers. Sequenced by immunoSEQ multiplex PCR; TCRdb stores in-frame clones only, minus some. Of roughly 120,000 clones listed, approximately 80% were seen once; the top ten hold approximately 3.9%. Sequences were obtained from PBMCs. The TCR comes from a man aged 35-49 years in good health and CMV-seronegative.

The DNA for the CDR3 is TGTGCCAGCAGCTTGGGCTTGTTTAGTCGGGAAGCTTTCTTT. Amino acid sequence: CASSLGLFSREAFF. This chain connects TRBV5-4 to TRBJ1-1; unclear D gene. Trimming removed 0 bases from V and 8 bases from J, with 14 bases in between. CDR3 length: 14 amino acids. The germline CDR1 and CDR2 sequences are SGHNT and YYREEE (reference sequence).